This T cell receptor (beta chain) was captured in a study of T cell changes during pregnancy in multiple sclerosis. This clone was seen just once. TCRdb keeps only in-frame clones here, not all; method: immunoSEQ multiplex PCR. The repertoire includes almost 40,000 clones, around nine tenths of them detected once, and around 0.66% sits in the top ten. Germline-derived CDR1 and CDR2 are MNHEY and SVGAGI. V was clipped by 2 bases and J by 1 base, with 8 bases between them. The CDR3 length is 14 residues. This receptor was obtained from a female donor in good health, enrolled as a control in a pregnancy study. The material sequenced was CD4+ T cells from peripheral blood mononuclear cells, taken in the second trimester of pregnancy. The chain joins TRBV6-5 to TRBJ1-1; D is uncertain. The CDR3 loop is CASSYEDTNTEAFF. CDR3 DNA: TGTGCCAGCAGTTACGAGGATACGAACACTGAAGCTTTCTTT.